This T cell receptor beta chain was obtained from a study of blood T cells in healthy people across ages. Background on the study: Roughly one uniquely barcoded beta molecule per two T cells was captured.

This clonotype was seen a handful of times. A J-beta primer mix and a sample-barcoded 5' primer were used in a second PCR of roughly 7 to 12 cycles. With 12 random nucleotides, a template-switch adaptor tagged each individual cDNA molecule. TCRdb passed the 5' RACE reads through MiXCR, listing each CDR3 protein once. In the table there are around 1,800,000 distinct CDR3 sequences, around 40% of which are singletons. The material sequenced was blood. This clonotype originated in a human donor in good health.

The CDR3 is CASSPGQAPLNEQYF. In nucleotides, the CDR3 is TGTGCCAGCAGCCCCGGACAGGCCCCCTTGAACGAGCAGTACTTC. The gene calls are TRBV7-2 and TRBJ2-5; 7 nucleotides match TRBD1. The J call may be wrong; the DNA end is better matched by TRBJ2-7. The germline gives CDR1 SGHTA, CDR2 FQGNSA. The CDR3 is 15 residues long.